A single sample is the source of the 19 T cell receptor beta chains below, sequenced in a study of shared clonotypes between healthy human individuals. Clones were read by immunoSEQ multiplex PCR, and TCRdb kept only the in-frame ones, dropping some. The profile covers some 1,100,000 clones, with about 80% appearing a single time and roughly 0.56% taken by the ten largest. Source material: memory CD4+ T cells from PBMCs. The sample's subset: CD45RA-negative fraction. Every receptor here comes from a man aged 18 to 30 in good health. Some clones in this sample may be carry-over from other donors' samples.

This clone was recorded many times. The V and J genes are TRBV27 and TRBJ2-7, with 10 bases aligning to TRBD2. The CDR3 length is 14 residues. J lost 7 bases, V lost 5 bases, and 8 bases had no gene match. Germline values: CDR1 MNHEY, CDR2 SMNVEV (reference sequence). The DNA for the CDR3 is TGTGCCAGCAGTATCGGGACTAGCGCAGGGGAGCAGTACTTC. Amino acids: CASSIGTSAGEQYF.

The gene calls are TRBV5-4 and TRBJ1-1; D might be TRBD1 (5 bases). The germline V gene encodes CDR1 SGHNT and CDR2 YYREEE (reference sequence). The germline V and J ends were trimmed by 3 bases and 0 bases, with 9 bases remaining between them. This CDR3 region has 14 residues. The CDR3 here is CASSSSGLNTEAFF. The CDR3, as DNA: TGTGCCAGCAGCTCATCAGGGTTGAACACTGAAGCTTTCTTT.

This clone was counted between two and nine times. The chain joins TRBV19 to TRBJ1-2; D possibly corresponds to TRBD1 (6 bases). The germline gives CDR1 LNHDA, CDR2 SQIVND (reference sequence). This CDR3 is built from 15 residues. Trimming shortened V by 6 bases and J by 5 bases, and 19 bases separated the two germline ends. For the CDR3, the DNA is TGTGCCAGTAGATCGATGGGGGCAGGGAATTATGGCTACACCTTC. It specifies CASRSMGAGNYGYTF.

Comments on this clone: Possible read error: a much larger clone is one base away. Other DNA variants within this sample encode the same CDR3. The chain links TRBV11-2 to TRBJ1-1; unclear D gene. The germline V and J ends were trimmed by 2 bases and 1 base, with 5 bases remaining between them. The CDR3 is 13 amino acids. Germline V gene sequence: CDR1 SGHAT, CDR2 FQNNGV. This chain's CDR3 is CASSLQENTEAFF. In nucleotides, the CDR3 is TGTGCCAGCAGCTTACAAGAGAACACTGAAGCTTTCTTT.

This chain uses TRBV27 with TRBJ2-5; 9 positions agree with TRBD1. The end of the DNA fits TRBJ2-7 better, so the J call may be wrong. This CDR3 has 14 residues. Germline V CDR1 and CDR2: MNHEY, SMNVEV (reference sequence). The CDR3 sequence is CASKKPGQGAEQYF. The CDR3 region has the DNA TGTGCCAGCAAGAAACCGGGACAGGGTGCCGAGCAGTACTTC.

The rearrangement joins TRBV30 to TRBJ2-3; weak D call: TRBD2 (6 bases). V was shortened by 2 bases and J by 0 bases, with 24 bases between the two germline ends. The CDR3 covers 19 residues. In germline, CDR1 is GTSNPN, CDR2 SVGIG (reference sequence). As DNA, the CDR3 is TGTGCCTGGAGTTCCGTGGTGGGAGGCCTCTGGGGCAGCACAGATACGCAGTATTTT. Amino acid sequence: CAWSSVVGGLWGSTDTQYF.

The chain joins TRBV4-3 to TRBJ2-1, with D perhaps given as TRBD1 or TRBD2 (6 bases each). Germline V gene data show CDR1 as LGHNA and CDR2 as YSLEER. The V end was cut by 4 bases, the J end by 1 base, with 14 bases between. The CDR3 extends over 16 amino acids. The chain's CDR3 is CASSRGAQGSYNEQFF. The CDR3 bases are TGCGCCAGCAGCCGGGGGGCCCAGGGGTCCTACAATGAGCAGTTCTTC.

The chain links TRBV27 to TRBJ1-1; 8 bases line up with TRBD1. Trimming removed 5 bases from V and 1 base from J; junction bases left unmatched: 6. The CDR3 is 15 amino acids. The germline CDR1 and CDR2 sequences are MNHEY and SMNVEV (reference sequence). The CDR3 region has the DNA TGTGCCAGCAGTCCTCTGGGACAGGAGAACACTGAAGCTTTCTTT. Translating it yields CASSPLGQENTEAFF.

The DNA of the CDR3 is TGTGCCAGCACCATGATACTAGCGGGAGGACCCGGGGAGCTGTTTTTT. This gives the protein CASTMILAGGPGELFF. The chain recombines TRBV2 with TRBJ2-2; 12 nucleotides align to TRBD2. The V and J ends lost 7 bases and 6 bases, in that order; junction bases with no gene match: 9. This CDR3 comprises 16 residues. Germline CDR1 SNHLY, CDR2 FYNNEI.

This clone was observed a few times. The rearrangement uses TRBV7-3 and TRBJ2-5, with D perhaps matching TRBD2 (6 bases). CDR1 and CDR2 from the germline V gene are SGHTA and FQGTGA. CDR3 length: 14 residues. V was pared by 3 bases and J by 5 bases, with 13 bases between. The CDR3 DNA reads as TGTGCCAGCAGCTTGGGGGGACTGGTCGAGACCCAGTACTTC. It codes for CASSLGGLVETQYF.

The CDR3 nucleotides are TGTGCCAGCTCACGACGAGGGCTAGCCAGCGGGGAGCTGTTTTTT. Its translation: CASSRRGLASGELFF. The chain has TRBV18 and TRBJ2-2, with D perhaps TRBD2 (5 bases). CDR3 length: 15 residues. Trimming shortened V by 4 bases and J by 7 bases, and 16 bases separated the two germline ends. Looked up from germline, CDR1 is KGHSH and CDR2 is LQKENI.

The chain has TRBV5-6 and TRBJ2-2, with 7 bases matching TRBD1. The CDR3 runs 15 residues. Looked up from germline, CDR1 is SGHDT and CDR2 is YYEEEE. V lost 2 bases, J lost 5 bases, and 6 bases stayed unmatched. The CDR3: CASSLGTVGTGELFF. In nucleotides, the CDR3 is TGTGCCAGCAGCTTAGGGACAGTGGGGACCGGGGAGCTGTTTTTT.

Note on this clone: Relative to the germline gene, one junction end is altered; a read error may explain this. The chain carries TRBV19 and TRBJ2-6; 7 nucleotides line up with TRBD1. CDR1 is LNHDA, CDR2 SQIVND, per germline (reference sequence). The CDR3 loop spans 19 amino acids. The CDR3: CASSLDRDLFKTGANVLTF. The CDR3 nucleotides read TGTGCCAGTAGTCTAGACAGGGATCTCTTTAAGACAGGGGCCAACGTCCTGACTTTC.

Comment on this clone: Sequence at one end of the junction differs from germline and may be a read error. CDR3 region: CASSQGLGRGLYEQYF. The CDR3 DNA reads as TGCGCCAGCAGCCAAGGGCTGGGCAGGGGGCTCTACGAGCAGTACTTC. The V gene is TRBV28, the J gene TRBJ2-7; the match to TRBD1 covers 8 bases. This CDR3 contains 16 residues. Germline assignment: CDR1 MDHEN and CDR2 SYDVKM.

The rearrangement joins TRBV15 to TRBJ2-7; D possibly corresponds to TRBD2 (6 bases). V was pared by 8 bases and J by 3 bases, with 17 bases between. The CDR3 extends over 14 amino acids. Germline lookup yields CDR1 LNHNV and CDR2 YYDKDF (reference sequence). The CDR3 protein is CATLVWSDYYEQYF. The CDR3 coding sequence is TGTGCCACCTTGGTGTGGTCGGACTACTACGAGCAGTACTTC.

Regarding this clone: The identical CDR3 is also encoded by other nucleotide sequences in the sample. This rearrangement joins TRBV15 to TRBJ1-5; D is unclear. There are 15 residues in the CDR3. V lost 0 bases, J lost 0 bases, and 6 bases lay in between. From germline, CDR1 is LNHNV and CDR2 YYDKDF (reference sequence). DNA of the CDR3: TGTGCCACCAGCAGAGATAGGGTTAGCAATCAGCCCCAGCATTTT. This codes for CATSRDRVSNQPQHF.

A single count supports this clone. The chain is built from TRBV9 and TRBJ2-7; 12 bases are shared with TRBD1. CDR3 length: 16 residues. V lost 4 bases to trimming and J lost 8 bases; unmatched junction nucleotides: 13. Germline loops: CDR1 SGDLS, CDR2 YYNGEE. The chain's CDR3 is CASSPRGGTGGKKQYF. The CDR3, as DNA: TGTGCCAGCAGCCCCCGGGGGGGGACAGGGGGCAAGAAGCAGTACTTC.

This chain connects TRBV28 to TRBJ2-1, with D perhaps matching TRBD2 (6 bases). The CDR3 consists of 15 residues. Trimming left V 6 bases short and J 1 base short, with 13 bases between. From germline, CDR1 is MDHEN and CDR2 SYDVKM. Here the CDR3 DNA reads TGTGCCAGCAGGGAACCGGGACTTTCCTACAATGAGCAGTTCTTC. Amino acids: CASREPGLSYNEQFF.

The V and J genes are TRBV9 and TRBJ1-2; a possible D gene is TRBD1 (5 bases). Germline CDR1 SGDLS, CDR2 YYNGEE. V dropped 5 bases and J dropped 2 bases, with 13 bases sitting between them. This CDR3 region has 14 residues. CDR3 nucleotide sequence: TGTGCCAGCAGTGACCTGGGGGGAAACTATGGCTACACCTTC. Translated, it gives CASSDLGGNYGYTF.